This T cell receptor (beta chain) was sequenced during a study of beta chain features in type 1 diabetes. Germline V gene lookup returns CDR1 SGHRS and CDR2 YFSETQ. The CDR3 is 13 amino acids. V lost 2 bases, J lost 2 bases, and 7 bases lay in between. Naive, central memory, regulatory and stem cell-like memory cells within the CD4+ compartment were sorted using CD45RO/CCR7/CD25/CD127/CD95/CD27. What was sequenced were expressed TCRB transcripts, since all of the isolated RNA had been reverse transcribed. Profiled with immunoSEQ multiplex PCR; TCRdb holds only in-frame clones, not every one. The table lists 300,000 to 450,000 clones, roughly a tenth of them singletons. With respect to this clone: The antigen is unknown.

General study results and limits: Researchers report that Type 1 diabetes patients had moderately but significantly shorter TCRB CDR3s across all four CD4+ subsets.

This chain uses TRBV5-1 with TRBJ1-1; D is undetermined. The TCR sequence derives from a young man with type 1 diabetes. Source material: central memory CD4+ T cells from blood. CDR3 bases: TGCGCCAGCAGCTTCCTGCCCAACACTGAAGCTTTCTTT. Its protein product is CASSFLPNTEAFF.